Following are 23 T cell receptor beta chains from one sample sequenced in a study of a mutant IDH1 vaccine in newly diagnosed glioma. The time point was: week 23, last vaccination. Every vaccine dose comprised 300 ug of mutant IDH1 20-mer peptide plus topical imiquimod. Antigen specificity for these receptors is unknown. Only in-frame clones appear in the TCRdb table, and some are missing; sequencing was by immunoSEQ multiplex PCR. The table lists approximately 57,000 clones, 81% of them singletons. Source: PBMCs, taken from a glioma patient whose treatment included an IDH1 peptide vaccine. All receptors derive from a woman aged 40 to 49 with glioma. Some clones in this sample may be carry-over from other donors' samples.

The chain employs TRBV10-3 and TRBJ1-5; 11 positions agree with TRBD1. The germline V gene encodes CDR1 ENHRY and CDR2 SYGVKD. Trimming took 8 bases from V and 11 from J; bases not matched to a gene: 5. The CDR3 length is 12 residues. The CDR3 DNA sequence: TGTGCCATCGGCGGGACAGGGGGGTCCCAGCATTTT. Protein sequence: CAIGGTGGSQHF.

This chain connects TRBV6-4 to TRBJ1-6; 7 bases align to TRBD1. The germline gives CDR1 MRHNA, CDR2 SNTAGT. V trimming: 6 bases; J trimming: 7 bases; junction bases outside the gene matches: 6. The CDR3 has 14 residues. The CDR3 DNA is TGTGCCAGCAGCGTAGGGACAGCGAATTCACCCCTCCACTTT. Protein: CASSVGTANSPLHF.

By sample share, this clone is medium-sized. This sequence joins TRBV7-9 and TRBJ1-3, with D hard to call. This CDR3 is 19 amino acids long. CDR1 is SEHNR and CDR2 is FQNEAQ in the germline V gene (reference sequence). Deletions cut 1 base from V and 0 bases from J, with 19 bases between. The CDR3 here is CASSLGFPSPMGSGNTIYF. CDR3 DNA: TGTGCCAGCAGCTTAGGATTCCCCAGTCCCATGGGCTCTGGAAACACCATATATTTT.

The V call is TRBV21-1, the J call TRBJ2-7; the table calls TRBD2, which could not be checked here. TRBV21-1 is deemed a pseudogene. This CDR3 spans 16 amino acids. The CDR3 DNA reads TGTGCCAGCAGCAAAGGTAAAGCGGGGGAGACCTACGAGCAGTACTTC. It yields the protein CASSKGKAGETYEQYF.

CDR3 sequence reads: CASSPGFYEQYF. The CDR3 bases are TGTGCCAGCAGCCCAGGCTTCTACGAGCAGTACTTC. The genes are TRBV14 and TRBJ2-7; no clear D gene. V lost 4 bases to trimming and J lost 3 bases, with 7 bases between them. This CDR3 is built from 12 residues. Germline CDR1 and CDR2: SGHDN and FVKESK.

The chain joins TRBV11-1 to TRBJ1-2; TRBD1 agrees at 7 bases. The CDR3 contains 12 residues. Germline CDR1 reads SGHAT; CDR2 reads FQDESV (reference sequence). The V segment lost 5 bases and the J segment 7 bases; nucleotides outside the gene matches: 4. CDR3 protein: CASSMGQRGYTF. The CDR3 DNA is TGTGCCAGCAGCATGGGACAGCGTGGCTACACCTTC.

This chain connects TRBV28 to TRBJ1-6, with 9 positions matching TRBD1. Germline V gene lookup returns CDR1 MDHEN and CDR2 SYDVKM. CDR3 length: 17 amino acids. Trimming removed 7 bases from V and 10 bases from J; junction bases left unmatched: 17. The CDR3 is CASIGGTGPLIGSPLHF. CDR3 in DNA: TGTGCCAGCATTGGTGGGACAGGGCCCCTGATAGGATCACCCCTCCACTTT.

The rearrangement joins TRBV27 to TRBJ2-3, with D possibly TRBD1 on 5 matching bases. V was clipped by 6 bases and J by 3 bases, with 16 bases between them. The V gene's germline CDR1 is MNHEY and CDR2 SMNVEV (reference sequence). The CDR3 runs to 15 residues. CDR3 sequence reads: CASSPLTAGTDTQYF. The CDR3 DNA reads as TGTGCCAGCAGCCCTCTGACCGCAGGGACAGATACGCAGTATTTT.

The chain recombines TRBV7-2 with TRBJ2-7, with TRBD1 identical over 8 bases. Germline trimming cut 5 bases from V and 2 bases from J; bases unmatched to any gene: 8. This CDR3 has 15 residues. Germline V gene sequence: CDR1 SGHTA, CDR2 FQGNSA. Here the CDR3 reads CASSPLRTGTYEQYF. CDR3 in DNA: TGTGCCAGCAGCCCCCTTCGGACAGGGACCTACGAGCAGTACTTC.

This chain links TRBV10-3 with TRBJ2-7; the match to TRBD1 covers 10 bases. This CDR3 spans 15 amino acids. Germline V gives CDR1 ENHRY, CDR2 SYGVKD. V was pared by 4 bases and J by 7 bases, with 10 bases of the junction left unmatched. DNA for the CDR3: TGTGCCATCAGTGCCCTGCCCGGGACAGGGGATGAGCAGTACTTC. Its protein product is CAISALPGTGDEQYF.

The chain combines TRBV27 with TRBJ1-1; possibly TRBD1 for D (5 bases). Germline CDR1 is MNHEY and CDR2 is SMNVEV (reference sequence). The CDR3 length is 13 residues. The V gene lost 0 bases and the J gene lost 5 bases, with 7 bases spanning the gap. The CDR3 bases are TGTGCCAGCAGTTTATCAGGGGATACTGAAGCTTTCTTT. This encodes CASSLSGDTEAFF.

The sample holds one count of this clone. The chain recombines TRBV19 with TRBJ1-4; a weak D match, TRBD1 (6 bases). Germline CDR1 is LNHDA and CDR2 is SQIVND (reference sequence). V gave up 6 bases and J gave up 5 bases, with 25 bases separating them. CDR3 length: 18 amino acids. CDR3 sequence (DNA): TGTGCCAGTAGCCATCCACTTTCGGGACATGTAAGCAATGAAAAACTGTTTTTT. It is translated as CASSHPLSGHVSNEKLFF.

This clone has just one count. The genes are TRBV10-3 and TRBJ2-1; D ambiguous. V lost 4 bases and J 5 bases, leaving 9 bases between the germline ends. The CDR3 runs 13 residues. Per germline, CDR1 ENHRY and CDR2 SYGVKD. The CDR3 protein is CAISVLSDNEQFF. CDR3 coding DNA: TGTGCCATCAGTGTTCTCTCTGACAATGAGCAGTTCTTC.

This clone has a handful of counts. The chain carries TRBV5-8 and TRBJ2-2, with TRBD1 identical over 9 bases. Germline V gene sequence: CDR1 SGHTS, CDR2 YDEGEE. V was pared by 4 bases and J by 6 bases, with 7 bases of the junction left unmatched. This CDR3 is 15 amino acids long. This CDR3 is CASSPRDRAPGELFF. CDR3 DNA: TGTGCCAGCAGCCCCCGGGACAGGGCGCCCGGGGAGCTGTTTTTT.

CDR3 nucleotides: TGTGCCAGTAGTAACACAGGGTCGGAGACCCAGTACTTC. It yields the protein CASSNTGSETQYF. The chain combines TRBV19 with TRBJ2-5; possible D gene TRBD1, 6 bases. V was shortened by 4 bases and J by 5 bases, with 11 bases between the two germline ends. Germline V gives CDR1 LNHDA, CDR2 SQIVND (reference sequence). The CDR3 runs 13 residues.

The rearrangement links TRBV10-3 to TRBJ1-2; D call uncertain. This CDR3 contains 14 residues. Looked up from germline, CDR1 is ENHRY and CDR2 is SYGVKD. Trimming cost V 0 bases and J 7 bases, with 12 bases left between them. CDR3 in amino acids: CAISESQADIGYTF. The CDR3 coding sequence is TGTGCCATCAGTGAGTCTCAGGCAGATATTGGCTACACCTTC.

This rearrangement joins TRBV6-1 to TRBJ2-7; D is unresolved. Germline V gene data show CDR1 as MNHNS and CDR2 as SASEGT. V shed 7 bases and J shed 2 bases, with 12 bases lying between them. This CDR3 comprises 13 residues. In nucleotides, the CDR3 is TGTGCCAGCACCTCACCATTTCCCTACGAGCAGTACTTC. Its translation is CASTSPFPYEQYF.

This sequence joins TRBV25-1 and TRBJ1-4; D call uncertain. V lost 8 bases and J lost 5, with 9 bases in between. Germline CDR1 MGHDK, CDR2 SYGVNS. The CDR3 length is 12 residues. CDR3 region: CASELPNEKLFF. The CDR3 nucleotides read TGTGCCAGCGAACTGCCGAATGAAAAACTGTTTTTT.

The CDR3: CASSESQGPDTQYF. CDR3 sequence (DNA): TGTGCCAGCAGTGAGTCCCAGGGGCCAGATACGCAGTATTTT. The chain joins TRBV6-4 to TRBJ2-3; D may be TRBD1 (6 bases). Trimming cost V 3 bases and J 4 bases, with 11 bases left between them. This CDR3 is 14 amino acids long. Germline CDR1 reads MRHNA; CDR2 reads SNTAGT.

The genes are TRBV6-1 and TRBJ2-2; perhaps TRBD1 as D (6 bases). Germline CDR1 reads MNHNS; CDR2 reads SASEGT. The CDR3 totals 14 residues. V dropped 8 bases and J dropped 5 bases, with 15 bases sitting between them. The CDR3 DNA reads TGTGCCAGCTACGACAGGTTGGGGACCGGGGAGCTGTTTTTT. This sequence encodes CASYDRLGTGELFF.

The chain joins TRBV9 to TRBJ1-6, with 9 bases aligning to TRBD1. This CDR3 spans 15 amino acids. Trimming removed 3 bases from V and 10 bases from J; junction bases left unmatched: 8. Germline CDR1 reads SGDLS; CDR2 reads YYNGEE. The CDR3 region has the DNA TGTGCCAGCAGCGACGGGACAGGGTTAAGGTCACCCCTCCACTTT. This sequence encodes CASSDGTGLRSPLHF.

This rearrangement joins TRBV5-1 to TRBJ2-3, with 9 bases identical to TRBD2. There are 16 residues in the CDR3. Trimming removed 4 bases from V and 4 bases from J; junction bases left unmatched: 10. Germline lookup yields CDR1 SGHRS and CDR2 YFSETQ. DNA for the CDR3: TGCGCCAGCAGCCGGCGGGCTAGCGGGGTTGCAGATACGCAGTATTTT. This codes for CASSRRASGVADTQYF.

This chain uses TRBV19 with TRBJ1-3; TRBD1 agrees at 9 bases. This CDR3 spans 15 amino acids. J gave up 3 bases and V 6 bases, and 6 bases lay outside the gene matches. CDR1 and CDR2 (germline): LNHDA, SQIVND (reference sequence). The CDR3 reads CASRQQGALGNTIYF. CDR3 in DNA: TGTGCCAGTAGACAACAGGGGGCGCTTGGAAACACCATATATTTT.